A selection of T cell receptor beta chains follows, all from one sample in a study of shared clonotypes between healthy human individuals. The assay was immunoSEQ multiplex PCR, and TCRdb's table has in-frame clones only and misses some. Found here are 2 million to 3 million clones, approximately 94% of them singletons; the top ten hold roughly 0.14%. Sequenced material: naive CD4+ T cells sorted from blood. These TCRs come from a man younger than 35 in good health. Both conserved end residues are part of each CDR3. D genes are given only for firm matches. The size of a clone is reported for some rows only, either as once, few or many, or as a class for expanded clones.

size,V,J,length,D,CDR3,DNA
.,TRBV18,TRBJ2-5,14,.,CASSPLREQETQYF,TGTGCCAGCTCACCACTAAGGGAACAAGAGACCCAGTACTTC
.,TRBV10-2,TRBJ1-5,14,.,CASSESGAYQPQHF,TGCGCCAGCAGTGAGAGCGGGGCTTATCAGCCCCAGCATTTT
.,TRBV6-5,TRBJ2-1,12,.,CASSPGVNEQFF,TGTGCCAGCAGTCCCGGGGTGAATGAGCAGTTCTTC
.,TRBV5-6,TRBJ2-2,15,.,CASSLGRPPTGELFF,TGTGCCAGCAGCTTGGGTAGACCACCCACCGGGGAGCTGTTTTTT
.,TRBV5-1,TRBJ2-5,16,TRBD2,CASSEGTGEGIETQYF,TGCGCCAGCAGCGAGGGAACTGGGGAGGGTATCGAGACCCAGTACTTC
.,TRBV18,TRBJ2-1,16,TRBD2,CASSPSLAGGYNEQFF,TGTGCCAGCTCACCTTCGCTAGCGGGAGGATACAATGAGCAGTTCTTC
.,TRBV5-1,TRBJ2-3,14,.,CASSFSASTDTQYF,TGCGCCAGCAGCTTTTCGGCGAGCACAGATACGCAGTATTTT
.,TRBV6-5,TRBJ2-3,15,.,CASSYAQAGPDTQYF,TGTGCCAGCAGTTACGCCCAGGCGGGGCCAGATACGCAGTATTTT
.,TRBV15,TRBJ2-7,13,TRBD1,CATTQDRGHEQYF,TGTGCCACCACCCAGGACAGGGGACACGAGCAGTACTTC
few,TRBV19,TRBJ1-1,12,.,CASVDSFTEAFF,TGTGCCAGTGTGGACAGCTTTACTGAAGCTTTCTTT
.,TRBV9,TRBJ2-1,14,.,CASSVSSAYNEQFF,TGTGCCAGCAGCGTCTCTAGCGCCTACAATGAGCAGTTCTTC